The source of this T cell receptor beta chain is a study of blood T cell repertoires in COVID-19. TCRdb keeps only in-frame clones here, not all; method: immunoSEQ multiplex PCR. The sample holds about 180,000 clones; about 87% are singletons and the top ten take approximately 4%. Sequencing was done on a sample of peripheral blood. The clonotype comes from a woman in her thirties with acute or convalescent COVID-19.

As DNA, the CDR3 is TGTGCCTGGACCACCCCGGGAGGTTTTTACGGCTACACCTTC. Translated: CAWTTPGGFYGYTF. This chain links TRBV30 with TRBJ1-2, with D unclear. The germline CDR1 and CDR2 sequences are GTSNPN and SVGIG (reference sequence). The CDR3 spans 14 residues. V was cut by 4 bases and J by 8 bases, with 20 bases left in between. The complete variable domain, with remaining parts taken from reference TRBV30 and TRBJ1-2, reads SQTIHQWPATLVQPVGSPLSLECTVEGTSNPNLYWYRQAAGRGLQLLFYSVGIGQISSEVPQNLSASRPQDRQFILSSKKLLLSDSGFYLCAWTTPGGFYGYTFGSGTRLTVV.